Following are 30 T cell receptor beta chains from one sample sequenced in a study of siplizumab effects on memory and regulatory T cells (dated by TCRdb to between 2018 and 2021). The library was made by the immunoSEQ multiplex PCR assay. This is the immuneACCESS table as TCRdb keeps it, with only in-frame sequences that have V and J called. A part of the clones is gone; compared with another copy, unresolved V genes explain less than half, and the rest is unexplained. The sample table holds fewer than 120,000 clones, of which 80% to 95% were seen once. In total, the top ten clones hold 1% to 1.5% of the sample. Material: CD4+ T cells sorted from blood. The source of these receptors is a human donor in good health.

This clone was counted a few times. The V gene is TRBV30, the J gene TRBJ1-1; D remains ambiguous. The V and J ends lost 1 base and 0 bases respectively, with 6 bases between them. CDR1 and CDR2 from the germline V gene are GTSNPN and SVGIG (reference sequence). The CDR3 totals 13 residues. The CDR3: CAWSEGMNTEAFF. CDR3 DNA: TGTGCCTGGAGTGAGGGCATGAACACTGAAGCTTTCTTT.

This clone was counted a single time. DNA for the CDR3: TGTGCCAGCAGTGAATCCAGGGAGGGGACCCAGTACTTC. Translating it yields CASSESREGTQYF. The chain combines TRBV2 with TRBJ2-5, with TRBD2 matching over 7 bases. Germline CDR1 reads SNHLY; CDR2 reads FYNNEI. CDR3 length: 13 residues. V gave up 2 bases and J gave up 7 bases; unmatched junction bases: 4.

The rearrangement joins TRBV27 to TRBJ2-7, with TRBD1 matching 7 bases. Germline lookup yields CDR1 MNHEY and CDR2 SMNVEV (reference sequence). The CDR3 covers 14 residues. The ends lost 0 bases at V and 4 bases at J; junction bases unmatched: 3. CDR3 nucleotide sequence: TGTGCCAGCAGTTTATCGGACAGGACTTACGAGCAGTACTTC. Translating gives CASSLSDRTYEQYF.

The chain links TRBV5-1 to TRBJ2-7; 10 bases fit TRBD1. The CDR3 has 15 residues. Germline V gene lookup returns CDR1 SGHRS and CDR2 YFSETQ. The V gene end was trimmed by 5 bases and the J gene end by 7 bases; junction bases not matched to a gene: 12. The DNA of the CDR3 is TGCGCCAGCAGTCAAATTATCGGGACAGGGGATGAGCAGTACTTC. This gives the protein CASSQIIGTGDEQYF.

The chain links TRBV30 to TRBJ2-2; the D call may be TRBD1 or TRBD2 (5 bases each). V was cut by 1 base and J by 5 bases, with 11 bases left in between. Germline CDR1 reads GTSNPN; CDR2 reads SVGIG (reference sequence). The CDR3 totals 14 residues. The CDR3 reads CAWSAPGRTGELFF. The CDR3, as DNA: TGTGCCTGGAGTGCCCCAGGGAGAACCGGGGAGCTGTTTTTT.

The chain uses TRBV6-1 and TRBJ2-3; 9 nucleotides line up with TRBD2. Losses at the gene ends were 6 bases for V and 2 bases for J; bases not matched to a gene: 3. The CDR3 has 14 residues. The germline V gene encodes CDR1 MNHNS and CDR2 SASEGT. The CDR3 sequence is CASRTSGSTDTQYF. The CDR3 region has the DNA TGTGCCAGCAGGACTAGCGGTTCCACAGATACGCAGTATTTT.

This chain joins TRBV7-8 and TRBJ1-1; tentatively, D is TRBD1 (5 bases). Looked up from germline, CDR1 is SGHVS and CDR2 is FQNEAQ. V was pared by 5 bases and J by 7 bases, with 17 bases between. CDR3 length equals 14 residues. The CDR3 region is CASSPNTGTLEAFF. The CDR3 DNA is TGTGCCAGCAGCCCCAATACAGGAACCCTTGAAGCTTTCTTT. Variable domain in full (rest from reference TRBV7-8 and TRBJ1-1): GAGVSQSPRYKVAKRGQDVALRCDPISGHVSLFWYQQALGQGPEFLTYFQNEAQLDKSGLPSDRFFAERPEGSVSTLKIQRTQQEDSAVYLCASSPNTGTLEAFFGQGTRLTVV.

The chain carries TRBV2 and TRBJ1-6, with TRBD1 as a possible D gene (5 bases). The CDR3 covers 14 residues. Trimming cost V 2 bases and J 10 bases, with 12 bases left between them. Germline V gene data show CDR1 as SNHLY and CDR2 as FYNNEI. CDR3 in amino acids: CASSEQGSGSPLHF. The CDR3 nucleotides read TGTGCCAGCAGTGAACAGGGTTCGGGGTCACCCCTCCACTTT.

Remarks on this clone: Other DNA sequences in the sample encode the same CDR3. The CDR3: CATSRDTQGSYGYTF. The DNA for the CDR3 is TGTGCCACCAGCAGAGATACGCAGGGAAGCTATGGCTACACCTTC. The genes are TRBV15 and TRBJ1-2; tentatively, D is TRBD1 (5 bases). The CDR3 has 15 residues. Germline-derived CDR1 and CDR2 are LNHNV and YYDKDF (reference sequence). V lost 0 bases and J lost 4, with 12 bases in between.

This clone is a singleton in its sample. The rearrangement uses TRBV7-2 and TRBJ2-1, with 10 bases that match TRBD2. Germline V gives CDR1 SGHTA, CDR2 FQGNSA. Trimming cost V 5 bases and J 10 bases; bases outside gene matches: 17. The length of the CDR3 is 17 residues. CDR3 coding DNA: TGTGCCAGCAGCCTGGGGACTCTAGCGGGGGCCCAGGGGGAGCAGTTCTTC. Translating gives CASSLGTLAGAQGEQFF. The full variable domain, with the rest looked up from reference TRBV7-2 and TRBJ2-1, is GAGVSQSPSNKVTEKGKDVELRCDPISGHTALYWYRQSLGQGLEFLIYFQGNSAPDKSGLPSDRFSAERTGGSVSTLTIQRTQQEDSAVYLCASSLGTLAGAQGEQFFGPGTRLTVL.

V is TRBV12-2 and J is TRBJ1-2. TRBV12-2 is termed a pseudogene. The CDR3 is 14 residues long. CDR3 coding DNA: TGTGCAAGTCGCTTAGCGAGGGGTAACTATGGCTACACCTTC. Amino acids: CASRLARGNYGYTF.

The CDR3 sequence: CASSSKGRANVLTF. The CDR3 nucleotides are TGTGCCAGCAGTTCCAAGGGGAGGGCCAACGTCCTGACTTTC. The chain uses TRBV6-5 and TRBJ2-6; D might be TRBD1 (5 bases). V lost 4 bases and J lost 5, with 9 bases in between. Germline values: CDR1 MNHEY, CDR2 SVGAGI. The length of the CDR3 is 14 residues.

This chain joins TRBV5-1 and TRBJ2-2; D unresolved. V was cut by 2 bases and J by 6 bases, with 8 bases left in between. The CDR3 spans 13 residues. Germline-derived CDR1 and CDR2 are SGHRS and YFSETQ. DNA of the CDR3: TGCGCCAGCAGCTTAAATACGGCCGGGGAGCTGTTTTTT. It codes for CASSLNTAGELFF.

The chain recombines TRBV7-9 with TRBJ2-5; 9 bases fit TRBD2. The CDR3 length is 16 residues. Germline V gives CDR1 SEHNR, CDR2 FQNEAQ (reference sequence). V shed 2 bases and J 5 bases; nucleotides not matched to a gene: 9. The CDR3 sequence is CASSLSLGGGAETQYF. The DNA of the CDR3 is TGTGCCAGCAGCTTATCCCTTGGCGGGGGGGCTGAGACCCAGTACTTC.

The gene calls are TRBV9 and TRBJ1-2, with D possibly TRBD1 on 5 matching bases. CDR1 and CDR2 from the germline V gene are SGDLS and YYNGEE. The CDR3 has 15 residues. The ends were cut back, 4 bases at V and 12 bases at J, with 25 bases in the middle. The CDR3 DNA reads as TGTGCCAGCAGCTCCCAGGGAAGGGCGGGATCCGCGAACACCTTC. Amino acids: CASSSQGRAGSANTF.

This CDR3 reads CASSQTPGTGRNQYF. CDR3 sequence (DNA): TGCGCCAGCAGCCAAACACCCGGGACAGGGAGGAACCAGTACTTC. This rearrangement joins TRBV4-1 to TRBJ2-5; 9 positions match TRBD1. CDR3 size: 15 residues. With V trimmed by 2 bases and J by 10 bases, 11 bases remained unmatched. Looked up from germline, CDR1 is MGHRA and CDR2 is YSYEKL.

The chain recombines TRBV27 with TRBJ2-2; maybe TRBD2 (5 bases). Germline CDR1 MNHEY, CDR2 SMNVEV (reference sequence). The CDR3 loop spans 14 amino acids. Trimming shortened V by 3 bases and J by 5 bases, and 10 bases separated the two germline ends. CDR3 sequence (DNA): TGTGCCAGCAGTTTTCGGAGGTCAACCGGGGAGCTGTTTTTT. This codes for CASSFRRSTGELFF.

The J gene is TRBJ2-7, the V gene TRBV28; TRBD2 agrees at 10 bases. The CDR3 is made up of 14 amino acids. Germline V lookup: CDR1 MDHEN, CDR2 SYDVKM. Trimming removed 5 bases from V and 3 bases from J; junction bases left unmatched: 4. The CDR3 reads CASSLRTSGYEQYF. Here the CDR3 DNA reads TGTGCCAGCAGTCTGAGGACTAGCGGCTACGAGCAGTACTTC.

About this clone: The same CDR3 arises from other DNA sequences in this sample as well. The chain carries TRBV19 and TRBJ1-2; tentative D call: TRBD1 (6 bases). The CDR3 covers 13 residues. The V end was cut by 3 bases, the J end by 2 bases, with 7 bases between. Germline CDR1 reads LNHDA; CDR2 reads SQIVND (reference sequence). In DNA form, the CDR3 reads TGTGCCAGTAGTATCCAGGGGAACTATGGCTACACCTTC. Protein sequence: CASSIQGNYGYTF. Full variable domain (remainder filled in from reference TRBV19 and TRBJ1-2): DGGITQSPKYLFRKEGQNVTLSCEQNLNHDAMYWYRQDPGQGLRLIYYSQIVNDFQKGDIAEGYSVSREKKESFPLTVTSAQKNPTAFYLCASSIQGNYGYTFGSGTRLTVV.

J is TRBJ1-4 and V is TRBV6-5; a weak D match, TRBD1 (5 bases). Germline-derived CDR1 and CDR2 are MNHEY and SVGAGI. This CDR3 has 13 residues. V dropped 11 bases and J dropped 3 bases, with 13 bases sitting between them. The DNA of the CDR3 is TGTGCCGCCTTCAGGGCGCCTAATGAAAAACTGTTTTTT. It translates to CAAFRAPNEKLFF.

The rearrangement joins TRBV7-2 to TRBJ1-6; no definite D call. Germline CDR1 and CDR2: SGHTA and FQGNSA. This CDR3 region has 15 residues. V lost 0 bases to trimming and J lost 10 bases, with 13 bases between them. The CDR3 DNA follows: TGTGCCAGCAGCTTAGCGGAGTCGGGCCGGTCACCCCTCCACTTT. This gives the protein CASSLAESGRSPLHF.

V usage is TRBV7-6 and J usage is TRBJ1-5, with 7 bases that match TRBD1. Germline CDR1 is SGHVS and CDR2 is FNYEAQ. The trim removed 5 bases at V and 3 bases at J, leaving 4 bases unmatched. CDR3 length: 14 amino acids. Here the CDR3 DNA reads TGTGCCAGCAGCCCCACAGGGGACAATCAGCCCCAGCATTTT. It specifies CASSPTGDNQPQHF.

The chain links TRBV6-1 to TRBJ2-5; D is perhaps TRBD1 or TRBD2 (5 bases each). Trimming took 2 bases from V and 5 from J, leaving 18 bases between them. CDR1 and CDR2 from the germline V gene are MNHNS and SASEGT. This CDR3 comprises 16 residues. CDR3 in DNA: TGTGCCAGCAGTGAAAAGATCGGGGCCGGCCCCGAGACCCAGTACTTC. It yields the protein CASSEKIGAGPETQYF.

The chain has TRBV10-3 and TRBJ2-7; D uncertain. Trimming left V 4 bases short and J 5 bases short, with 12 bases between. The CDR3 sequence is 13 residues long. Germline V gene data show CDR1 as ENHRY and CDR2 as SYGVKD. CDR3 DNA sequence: TGTGCCATCAGTGTGGAGCCACGGGACGAGCAGTACTTC. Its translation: CAISVEPRDEQYF.

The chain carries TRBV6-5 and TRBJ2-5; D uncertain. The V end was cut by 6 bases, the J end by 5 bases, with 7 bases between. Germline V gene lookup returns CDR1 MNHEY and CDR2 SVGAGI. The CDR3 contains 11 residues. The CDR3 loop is CASRQGETQYF. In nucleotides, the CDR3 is TGTGCCAGCAGGCAAGGGGAGACCCAGTACTTC.

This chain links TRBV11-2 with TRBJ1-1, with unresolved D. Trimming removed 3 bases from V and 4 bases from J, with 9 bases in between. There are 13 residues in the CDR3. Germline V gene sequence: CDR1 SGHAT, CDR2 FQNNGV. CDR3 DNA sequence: TGTGCCAGCAGCTTCCGGGGAAGCACTGAAGCTTTCTTT. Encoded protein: CASSFRGSTEAFF.

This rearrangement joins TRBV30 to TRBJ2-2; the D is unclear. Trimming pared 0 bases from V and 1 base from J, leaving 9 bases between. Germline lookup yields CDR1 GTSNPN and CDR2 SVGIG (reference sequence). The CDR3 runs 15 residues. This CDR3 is CAWSVLSLNTGELFF. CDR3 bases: TGTGCCTGGAGTGTGCTCAGTTTGAACACCGGGGAGCTGTTTTTT. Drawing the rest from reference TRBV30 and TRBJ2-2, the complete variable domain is SQTIHQWPATLVQPVGSPLSLECTVEGTSNPNLYWYRQAAGRGLQLLFYSVGIGQISSEVPQNLSASRPQDRQFILSSKKLLLSDSGFYLCAWSVLSLNTGELFFGEGSRLTVL.

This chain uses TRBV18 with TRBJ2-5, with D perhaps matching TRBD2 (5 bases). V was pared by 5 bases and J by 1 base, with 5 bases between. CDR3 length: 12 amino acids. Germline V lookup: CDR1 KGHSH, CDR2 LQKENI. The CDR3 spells CASSGLQETQYF. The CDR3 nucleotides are TGTGCCAGCTCAGGACTCCAAGAGACCCAGTACTTC. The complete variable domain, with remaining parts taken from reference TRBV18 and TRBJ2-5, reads NAGVMQNPRHLVRRRGQEARLRCSPMKGHSHVYWYRQLPEEGLKFMVYLQKENIIDESGMPKERFSAEFPKEGPSILRIQQVVRGDSAAYFCASSGLQETQYFGPGTRLLVL.

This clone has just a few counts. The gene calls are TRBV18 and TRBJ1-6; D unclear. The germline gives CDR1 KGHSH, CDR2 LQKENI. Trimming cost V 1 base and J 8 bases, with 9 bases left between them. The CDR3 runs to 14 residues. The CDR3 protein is CASSPQGLDSPLHF. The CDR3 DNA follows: TGTGCCAGCTCACCACAGGGATTAGATTCACCCCTCCACTTT.

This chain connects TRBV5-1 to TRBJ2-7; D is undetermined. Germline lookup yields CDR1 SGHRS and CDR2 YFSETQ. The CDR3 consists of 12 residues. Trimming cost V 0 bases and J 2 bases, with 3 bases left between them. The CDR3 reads CASSLEPYEQYF. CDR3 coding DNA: TGCGCCAGCAGCTTGGAACCCTACGAGCAGTACTTC.